Shown below are 18 T cell receptor beta chains from a single sample sequenced in a study of cytomegalovirus exposure and HLA in healthy donors. Assay: immunoSEQ multiplex PCR; the TCRdb copy retains only in-frame clones and omits some. The top ten hold 2.9% of the sample, which has over 200,000 clones, almost 90% seen once. The sequencing sample was made of PBMCs. The receptors here all came from a woman aged 18-30 years in good health and CMV-seronegative.

In DNA form, the CDR3 reads TGTGCCAGCAGTGAAGCTGGCAGGGGGGCTACTAGCACAGATACGCAGTATTTT. Translation gives CASSEAGRGATSTDTQYF. The chain is built from TRBV2 and TRBJ2-3; a possible D gene is TRBD1 (7 bases). The CDR3 is 18 residues long. The germline gives CDR1 SNHLY, CDR2 FYNNEI. V lost 0 bases to trimming and J lost 0 bases, with 16 bases between them.

V usage is TRBV28 and J usage is TRBJ2-3; 7 bases line up with TRBD2. The ends lost 5 bases at V and 11 bases at J; junction bases unmatched: 16. This CDR3 comprises 15 residues. CDR1 MDHEN and CDR2 SYDVKM come from the germline V gene. The CDR3 nucleotides are TGTGCCAGCAGTCATCCTAGCGGTAGGAGGTGGGGGCAGTATTTT. Its protein is CASSHPSGRRWGQYF.

The chain joins TRBV11-2 to TRBJ1-1, with a possible D match to TRBD1 (5 bases). V was cut by 1 base and J by 2 bases, with 8 bases left in between. CDR3 length: 14 residues. Germline CDR1 SGHAT, CDR2 FQNNGV. The CDR3 coding sequence is TGTGCCAGCAGCTTAGCGGACACCAACACTGAAGCTTTCTTT. Translating gives CASSLADTNTEAFF.

The chain carries TRBV6-5 and TRBJ2-7; TRBD1 agrees at 10 bases. The germline CDR1 and CDR2 sequences are MNHEY and SVGAGI. J gave up 3 bases and V 7 bases, and 6 bases lay outside the gene matches. The CDR3 loop spans 14 amino acids. The CDR3 protein is CASTRGTGDYEQYF. As DNA, the CDR3 is TGTGCCAGCACCCGGGGGACAGGGGACTACGAGCAGTACTTC.

The J gene is TRBJ2-3, the V gene TRBV5-1; weak D call: TRBD2 (6 bases). V was trimmed by 6 bases and J by 1 base, leaving 15 bases between them. This CDR3 region has 15 residues. In germline, CDR1 is SGHRS, CDR2 YFSETQ. DNA of the CDR3: TGCGCCAGCAATTCGGGGGAGATGGGCACAGATACGCAGTATTTT. Amino acids: CASNSGEMGTDTQYF.

The chain joins TRBV6-5 to TRBJ1-1; possibly TRBD1 for D (6 bases). The CDR3 is 13 amino acids. Per germline, CDR1 MNHEY and CDR2 SVGAGI. V was shortened by 6 bases and J by 1 base, with 9 bases between the two germline ends. DNA for the CDR3: TGTGCCAGCAGACCACAGGGGAACACTGAAGCTTTCTTT. This codes for CASRPQGNTEAFF.

The V gene is TRBV28, the J gene TRBJ1-5; TRBD1 matches 8 bases. Germline lookup yields CDR1 MDHEN and CDR2 SYDVKM. The CDR3 length is 14 residues. The junction had 3 bases not matched to a gene; V was cut back by 2 bases and J by 6 bases. CDR3: CASSLTGGGQPQHF. CDR3 nucleotides: TGTGCCAGCAGTTTAACAGGGGGGGGTCAGCCCCAGCATTTT.

This chain connects TRBV4-2 to TRBJ1-4; D remains unclear. In germline, CDR1 is LGHNA, CDR2 YNFKEQ. This CDR3 is 16 amino acids long. V was shortened by 0 bases and J by 0 bases, with 8 bases between the two germline ends. CDR3 amino acids: CASSQDGGTTNEKLFF. The CDR3 nucleotides are TGTGCCAGCAGCCAAGATGGAGGAACAACTAATGAAAAACTGTTTTTT.

The chain joins TRBV28 to TRBJ1-2, with TRBD1 matching over 8 bases. This CDR3 region has 16 residues. Germline V lookup: CDR1 MDHEN, CDR2 SYDVKM. V shed 3 bases, J shed 0 bases, and the junction held 6 bases outside the gene matches. CDR3: CASSFQGAVPNYGYTF. The CDR3 DNA sequence: TGTGCCAGCAGTTTTCAGGGGGCGGTTCCTAACTATGGCTACACCTTC.

The rearrangement links TRBV4-3 to TRBJ2-5, with D tentatively TRBD2 (7 bases). This CDR3 contains 14 residues. The V gene lost 3 bases and the J gene lost 9 bases, with 17 bases spanning the gap. Germline lookup yields CDR1 LGHNA and CDR2 YSLEER. The CDR3 loop reads CASSHRRGEGSQYF. In DNA, the CDR3 is TGCGCCAGCAGCCACAGGAGGGGGGAGGGATCCCAGTACTTC.

J is TRBJ2-5 and V is TRBV5-4, with TRBD2 as a possible D gene (5 bases). Trimming stripped 0 bases from V and 0 bases from J, with 12 bases between. The CDR3 covers 16 residues. Germline V lookup: CDR1 SGHNT, CDR2 YYREEE (reference sequence). In nucleotides, the CDR3 is TGTGCCAGCAGCTTGGGGGTTCGGAGGTACCAAGAGACCCAGTACTTC. It specifies CASSLGVRRYQETQYF.

This clone was seen a handful of times. The chain recombines TRBV10-1 with TRBJ2-7; perhaps TRBD1 as D (5 bases). The CDR3 is 13 residues long. CDR1 is WNHNN and CDR2 is SYGVQD in the germline V gene (reference sequence). The V gene lost 10 bases and the J gene lost 3 bases, with 16 bases spanning the gap. In nucleotides, the CDR3 is TGCGCCACCAAGAGTAGTCAGGGCTACGAGCAGTACTTC. It is translated as CATKSSQGYEQYF.

J is TRBJ1-3 and V is TRBV28; 8 bases map to TRBD1. The trim removed 5 bases at V and 0 bases at J, leaving 6 bases unmatched. The CDR3 covers 16 residues. Germline CDR1 MDHEN, CDR2 SYDVKM. The CDR3 sequence: CASSPAGQGSGNTIYF. CDR3 nucleotides: TGTGCCAGCAGTCCCGCCGGACAGGGCTCTGGAAACACCATATATTTT.

The chain carries TRBV28 and TRBJ1-1; possible D gene TRBD1, 6 bases. V was pared by 4 bases and J by 5 bases, with 17 bases between. This CDR3 region has 15 residues. Germline V CDR1 and CDR2: MDHEN, SYDVKM. As DNA, the CDR3 is TGTGCCAGCAGTTCCCCTCAGGGGAGGGGGACTGAAGCTTTCTTT. Translated: CASSSPQGRGTEAFF.

V and J are TRBV11-2 and TRBJ2-2; TRBD2 aligns across 7 bases. V lost 1 base, J lost 4 bases, and 6 bases stayed unmatched. The V gene's germline CDR1 is SGHAT and CDR2 FQNNGV. The CDR3 spans 16 residues. The CDR3 DNA sequence: TGTGCCAGCAGCTTAGTAGCGGGCGATCCCACCGGGGAGCTGTTTTTT. Translation: CASSLVAGDPTGELFF.

J is TRBJ2-1 and V is TRBV6-5; possibly TRBD2 for D (5 bases). The V gene's germline CDR1 is MNHEY and CDR2 SVGAGI. V dropped 4 bases and J dropped 10 bases, with 17 bases sitting between them. CDR3 length equals 14 residues. In DNA, the CDR3 is TGTGCCAGCAGTTCTAATGGACTCACTTCGGAGCAGTTCTTC. Its protein product is CASSSNGLTSEQFF.

V is TRBV4-1 and J is TRBJ1-4; tentatively, D is TRBD1 (5 bases). Trimming stripped 10 bases from V and 8 bases from J, with 17 bases between. The CDR3 totals 13 residues. Germline CDR1 is MGHRA and CDR2 is YSYEKL. CDR3 sequence reads: CATSRAGKEKLFF. CDR3 sequence (DNA): TGCGCCACCAGTCGGGCAGGGAAGGAAAAACTGTTTTTT.

The chain combines TRBV7-8 with TRBJ2-6, with a weak D call TRBD1 (6 bases). Germline values: CDR1 SGHVS, CDR2 FQNEAQ. The CDR3 is 17 residues long. V was pared by 3 bases and J by 4 bases, with 16 bases between. The CDR3 DNA reads TGTGCCAGCAGCTTTCACAGGGACGGGAAAGGGGCCAACGTCCTGACTTTC. Translation gives CASSFHRDGKGANVLTF.